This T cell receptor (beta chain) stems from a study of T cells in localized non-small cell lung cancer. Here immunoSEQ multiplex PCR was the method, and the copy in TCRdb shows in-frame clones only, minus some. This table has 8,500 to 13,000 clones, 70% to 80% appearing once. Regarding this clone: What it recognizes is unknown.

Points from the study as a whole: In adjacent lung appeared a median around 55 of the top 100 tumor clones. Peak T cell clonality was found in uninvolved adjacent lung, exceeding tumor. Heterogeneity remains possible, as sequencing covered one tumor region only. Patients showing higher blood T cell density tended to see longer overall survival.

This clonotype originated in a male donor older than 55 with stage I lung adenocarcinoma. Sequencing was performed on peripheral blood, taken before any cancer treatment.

CDR3 sequence: CASPANETQYF. The CDR3, as DNA: TGTGCCAGCCCAGCCAACGAGACCCAGTACTTC. The J gene is TRBJ2-5, the V gene TRBV7-9; D ambiguous. The CDR3 runs to 11 residues. V lost 8 bases, J lost 5 bases, and 9 bases lay in between. CDR1 SEHNR and CDR2 FQNEAQ come from the germline V gene (reference sequence). Supplemented by reference TRBV7-9 and TRBJ2-5, the full variable domain reads DTGVSQNPRHKITKRGQNVTFRCDPISEHNRLYWYRQTLGQGPEFLTYFQNEAQLEKSRLLSDRFSAERPKGSFSTLEIQRTEQGDSAMYLCASPANETQYFGPGTRLLVL.